This is a list of T cell receptor beta chains from one sample in a study of identical twins. TCRdb reprocessed the 5' RACE reads with MiXCR, giving one entry per CDR3 protein. The sample holds about 490,000 distinct CDR3 sequences, 13% to 15% seen once. A further study also used this sample, focusing on yellow fever vaccine responses in identical twins.

The sequenced sample consisted of CD4+ T cells sorted from blood. Source of these receptors: a woman in her late teens or twenties in good health. The CDR3 runs from the conserved cysteine through the conserved F or W. The D gene is left open where the match is weak. Rows may omit the clone size; those that give it use once, few, many or a size class.

cdr3_nt: TGTGCCAGCAAAGGGGTAGCTAACTATGGCTACACCTTC; cdr3_aa: CASKGVANYGYTF; d_call: .; j_call: TRBJ1-2; clone_size: few; v_call: TRBV12-3/TRBV12-4
cdr3_nt: TGCGCCGGGGCACTAGCGGGATTAGGAGAGCAGTTCTTC; cdr3_aa: CAGALAGLGEQFF; d_call: TRBD2; j_call: TRBJ2-1; clone_size: .; v_call: TRBV10-2
cdr3_nt: TGCGCCAGCAGCTTGGGAGGGACCGCAGTACCCGCCAATACGCAGTATTTT; cdr3_aa: CASSLGGTAVPANTQYF; d_call: .; j_call: TRBJ2-3; clone_size: .; v_call: TRBV5-1
cdr3_nt: TGTGCCAGCAGTCTCCCGTTGGGGGGACTAAACACCGGGGAGCTGTTTTTT; cdr3_aa: CASSLPLGGLNTGELFF; d_call: TRBD2; j_call: TRBJ2-2; clone_size: .; v_call: TRBV28
cdr3_nt: TGCGCCAGCAGCTCGGGACAGGAGGTTATGAACACTGAAGCTTTCTTT; cdr3_aa: CASSSGQEVMNTEAFF; d_call: TRBD1; j_call: TRBJ1-1; clone_size: few; v_call: TRBV5-1
cdr3_nt: TGTGCCAGCAGTTTAGGGGGACTAGCGAACAATGAGCAGTTCTTC; cdr3_aa: CASSLGGLANNEQFF; d_call: TRBD2; j_call: TRBJ2-1; clone_size: .; v_call: TRBV12-3/TRBV12-4
cdr3_nt: TGTGCCAGCATTCAGTCGCGGGGGAGCACAGATACGCAGTATTTT; cdr3_aa: CASIQSRGSTDTQYF; d_call: TRBD2; j_call: TRBJ2-3; clone_size: .; v_call: TRBV12-3/TRBV12-4
cdr3_nt: TGTGCCAGCAGTGAACGGGGACAGAGAGAGACCCAGTACTTC; cdr3_aa: CASSERGQRETQYF; d_call: TRBD1; j_call: TRBJ2-5; clone_size: .; v_call: TRBV2
cdr3_nt: TGCAGTGCTAGAGAACAGGCCCTCACTGAAGCTTTCTTT; cdr3_aa: CSAREQALTEAFF; d_call: .; j_call: TRBJ1-1; clone_size: .; v_call: TRBV20-1
cdr3_nt: TGTGCCAGCCACAGGGTGAACACTGAAGCTTTCTTT; cdr3_aa: CASHRVNTEAFF; d_call: .; j_call: TRBJ1-1; clone_size: .; v_call: TRBV28
cdr3_nt: TGTGCCAGCAGCTTAAATCTGGGGGGGTACTACGAGCAGTACTTC; cdr3_aa: CASSLNLGGYYEQYF; d_call: TRBD2; j_call: TRBJ2-7; clone_size: .; v_call: TRBV7-8
cdr3_nt: TGTGCCAGCAGCCCCCTAGGGGGGACAGTAAGCTCCTATAATTCACCCCTCCACTTT; cdr3_aa: CASSPLGGTVSSYNSPLHF; d_call: TRBD1; j_call: TRBJ1-6; clone_size: few; v_call: TRBV28
cdr3_nt: TGTGCTAGTGGTTTAGAGGGCCTCCGGGACGAGCAGTACTTC; cdr3_aa: CASGLEGLRDEQYF; d_call: .; j_call: TRBJ2-7; clone_size: .; v_call: TRBV12-5
cdr3_nt: TGTGCCACCAGCAGCGGACTAGCGGGAGGTGAGACCCAGTACTTC; cdr3_aa: CATSSGLAGGETQYF; d_call: TRBD2; j_call: TRBJ2-5; clone_size: .; v_call: TRBV15
cdr3_nt: TGTGCCAGCAGGCAGGCCGGTTTCGCGGTTAATTCACCCCTCCACTTT; cdr3_aa: CASRQAGFAVNSPLHF; d_call: .; j_call: TRBJ1-6; clone_size: few; v_call: TRBV3-1
cdr3_nt: TGTGCCAGCAGCCAGCTTCTGAGCGGGGGGGCCAACTACAATGAGCAGTTCTTC; cdr3_aa: CASSQLLSGGANYNEQFF; d_call: TRBD2; j_call: TRBJ2-1; clone_size: few; v_call: TRBV16
cdr3_nt: TGTGCCAGCAGCTTGGCGGGGAAGAACTACAATGAGCAGTTCTTC; cdr3_aa: CASSLAGKNYNEQFF; d_call: .; j_call: TRBJ2-1; clone_size: few; v_call: TRBV5-4
cdr3_nt: TGTGCCAGCAGCGTAGGACTAGCGGGACCAAATGAGCAGTTCTTC; cdr3_aa: CASSVGLAGPNEQFF; d_call: TRBD2; j_call: TRBJ2-1; clone_size: few; v_call: TRBV9
cdr3_nt: TGCAGCGTTGGGGCGGGAGGGCTAGAGACCCAGTACTTC; cdr3_aa: CSVGAGGLETQYF; d_call: TRBD2; j_call: TRBJ2-5; clone_size: .; v_call: TRBV29-1
cdr3_nt: TGTGCCATCAAAAAGGGCTCGGGTCAGCCCCAGCATTTT; cdr3_aa: CAIKKGSGQPQHF; d_call: .; j_call: TRBJ1-5; clone_size: few; v_call: TRBV10-3
cdr3_nt: TGTGCCAGCAGCTTACGAGAAGCAAGTGAAAAACTGTTTTTT; cdr3_aa: CASSLREASEKLFF; d_call: .; j_call: TRBJ1-4; clone_size: few; v_call: TRBV7-9
cdr3_nt: TGTGCCAGCAGTGGAGGATTGGGGTCACCCCTCCACTTT; cdr3_aa: CASSGGLGSPLHF; d_call: .; j_call: TRBJ1-6; clone_size: .; v_call: TRBV12-3/TRBV12-4
cdr3_nt: TGTGCCAGCAGCCAGGGGGGGGTTTCAGATACGCAGTATTTT; cdr3_aa: CASSQGGVSDTQYF; d_call: .; j_call: TRBJ2-3; clone_size: few; v_call: TRBV7-7
cdr3_nt: TGTGCCAGCAGCGTAGCGGACGGGGAGCTGTTTTTT; cdr3_aa: CASSVADGELFF; d_call: .; j_call: TRBJ2-2; clone_size: .; v_call: TRBV9
cdr3_nt: TGTGCCAGCAGTTACGGGGCAGGGCTCAATCAGCCCCAGCATTTT; cdr3_aa: CASSYGAGLNQPQHF; d_call: .; j_call: TRBJ1-5; clone_size: .; v_call: TRBV6-5
cdr3_nt: TGCAGTGCTAGAAAGGACAGGGTGCTCCAAGAGACCCAGTACTTC; cdr3_aa: CSARKDRVLQETQYF; d_call: TRBD1; j_call: TRBJ2-5; clone_size: few; v_call: TRBV20-1
cdr3_nt: TGTGCCAGCAGCTTGTTTAGAGCGAACACTGAAGCTTTCTTT; cdr3_aa: CASSLFRANTEAFF; d_call: .; j_call: TRBJ1-1; clone_size: few; v_call: TRBV5-5
cdr3_nt: TGTGCCAGCAGCCAGAGTTCGAACAGGCGGGGGGAGACCCAGTACTTC; cdr3_aa: CASSQSSNRRGETQYF; d_call: TRBD2; j_call: TRBJ2-5; clone_size: few; v_call: TRBV14
cdr3_nt: TGCGCCAGCAGCCAACTAGCGGGAGCCTGGGGTGAGCAGTTCTTC; cdr3_aa: CASSQLAGAWGEQFF; d_call: TRBD2; j_call: TRBJ2-1; clone_size: few; v_call: TRBV5-1
cdr3_nt: TGTGCCATCAGCGATAGCACAGATACGCAGTATTTT; cdr3_aa: CAISDSTDTQYF; d_call: .; j_call: TRBJ2-3; clone_size: many; v_call: TRBV10-3
cdr3_nt: TGTGCCAGCAGCCTAGGACAGTTTTACGTCTTC; cdr3_aa: CASSLGQFYVF; d_call: .; j_call: TRBJ2-1; clone_size: few; v_call: TRBV5-5
cdr3_nt: TGTGCCAGCAGTCGGTTCGGGGACACTGAAGCTTTCTTT; cdr3_aa: CASSRFGDTEAFF; d_call: .; j_call: TRBJ1-1; clone_size: .; v_call: TRBV6-1
cdr3_nt: TGTGCCAGCAGCCAGGACAGGTTGAACACCGGGGAGCTGTTTTTT; cdr3_aa: CASSQDRLNTGELFF; d_call: TRBD1; j_call: TRBJ2-2; clone_size: .; v_call: TRBV2
cdr3_nt: TGCAGTGCTAGAGACCCGTCGGGGGCGAGTAGCACAGATACGCAGTATTTT; cdr3_aa: CSARDPSGASSTDTQYF; d_call: .; j_call: TRBJ2-3; clone_size: few; v_call: TRBV20-1
cdr3_nt: TGTGCCAGCAGCAGAAGACTAGCGGGGGGGCATCCCCCAAACAATGAGCAGTTCTTC; cdr3_aa: CASSRRLAGGHPPNNEQFF; d_call: .; j_call: TRBJ2-1; clone_size: .; v_call: TRBV21-1
cdr3_nt: TGCGCCAGCAGCTTCTCGTCGGGGGCCCCCACAGATACGCAGTATTTT; cdr3_aa: CASSFSSGAPTDTQYF; d_call: .; j_call: TRBJ2-3; clone_size: .; v_call: TRBV5-1
cdr3_nt: TGTGCCAACAGGGTGCTAGCGGGAGAGGGCAGGTACGAGCAGTACTTC; cdr3_aa: CANRVLAGEGRYEQYF; d_call: TRBD2; j_call: TRBJ2-7; clone_size: few; v_call: TRBV7-3
cdr3_nt: TGCGCCAGCAGTGAGTCGAGTACACTCCGGCGGGAGACCCAGTACTTC; cdr3_aa: CASSESSTLRRETQYF; d_call: .; j_call: TRBJ2-5; clone_size: few; v_call: TRBV10-1
cdr3_nt: TGTGCCATCAGTGAGTCGCGGGGGAGTCAGCCCCAGCATTTT; cdr3_aa: CAISESRGSQPQHF; d_call: .; j_call: TRBJ1-5; clone_size: few; v_call: TRBV10-3
cdr3_nt: TGTGCCAGCAGAGACTATTTAGCGGGGCCTAGCACAGATACGCAGTATTTT; cdr3_aa: CASRDYLAGPSTDTQYF; d_call: TRBD2; j_call: TRBJ2-3; clone_size: few; v_call: TRBV27
cdr3_nt: TGCGCCAGCAGTCTCGGGGTCTGCGAGCAGTACTTC; cdr3_aa: CASSLGVCEQYF; d_call: .; j_call: TRBJ2-7; clone_size: .; v_call: TRBV23-1
cdr3_nt: TGCAGCGTGAATCAGGGGGTGAACACTGAAGCTTTCTTT; cdr3_aa: CSVNQGVNTEAFF; d_call: TRBD1; j_call: TRBJ1-1; clone_size: .; v_call: TRBV29-1
cdr3_nt: TGCAGCGTTGATGGGAGTGGCTACAATGAGCAGTTCTTC; cdr3_aa: CSVDGSGYNEQFF; d_call: .; j_call: TRBJ2-1; clone_size: few; v_call: TRBV29-1
cdr3_nt: TGTGCCAGCCGATCCTTTCGGTGGGGAAGGACTGAAGCTTTCTTT; cdr3_aa: CASRSFRWGRTEAFF; d_call: .; j_call: TRBJ1-1; clone_size: many; v_call: TRBV6-1
cdr3_nt: TGTGCCAGCAGCCGCCGGGGTACTGGCGGTGAAAAACTGTTTTTT; cdr3_aa: CASSRRGTGGEKLFF; d_call: .; j_call: TRBJ1-4; clone_size: .; v_call: TRBV6-1
cdr3_nt: TGCGCCAGCAGTTTTGCCCAGCCGGGACAGGGACCTAGCTCTGGGGCCAACGTCCTGACTTTC; cdr3_aa: CASSFAQPGQGPSSGANVLTF; d_call: TRBD1; j_call: TRBJ2-6; clone_size: few; v_call: TRBV5-1
cdr3_nt: TGTGCCAGCAGGGATGACGGACAGAAGCATCAGCCCCAGCATTTT; cdr3_aa: CASRDDGQKHQPQHF; d_call: .; j_call: TRBJ1-5; clone_size: few; v_call: TRBV6-1
cdr3_nt: TGTGCCATCCGGGACGCCAATCAGCCCCAGCATTTT; cdr3_aa: CAIRDANQPQHF; d_call: .; j_call: TRBJ1-5; clone_size: .; v_call: TRBV10-3
cdr3_nt: TGTGCCAGCAGTTTATGGGGCGGGAGGGTCCTCAATGAGCAGTTCTTC; cdr3_aa: CASSLWGGRVLNEQFF; d_call: TRBD2; j_call: TRBJ2-1; clone_size: many; v_call: TRBV12-3/TRBV12-4
cdr3_nt: TGTGCCAGTAGTGTCGAGGGTTTTGAGCAGTTCTTC; cdr3_aa: CASSVEGFEQFF; d_call: .; j_call: TRBJ2-1; clone_size: few; v_call: TRBV19
cdr3_nt: TGTGCCAGCAGTAGAGAGACTTTTCGGAGCTACGAGCAGTACTTC; cdr3_aa: CASSRETFRSYEQYF; d_call: .; j_call: TRBJ2-7; clone_size: .; v_call: TRBV28